This T cell receptor beta chain appears in the sequencing data of a study of T cells in Graves' hyperthyroidism and ophthalmopathy. Overall study results and limits: The majority of expanded thyroid clonotypes above 0.001 also appeared in blood. The model identified upcoming ophthalmopathy a median 6.5 months ahead of onset.

This clonotype has just a few counts. Its antigen is unidentified. The conserved final phenylalanine or tryptophan is absent from the CDR3, which likely points to a read error. It is unclear where the CDR3 begins or ends on the DNA, so no DNA is shown, and the CDR3 is as TCRdb lists it. Germline CDR1 reads LNHNV; CDR2 reads YYDKDF (reference sequence). The CDR3 is made up of 8 amino acids, end residues included. Amplification of TCR beta CDR3 regions used RNA as the template. The HTBI primer set was used in a first-round RT-PCR of the TCR CDR3. Via MiXCR, TCRdb re-called the multiplex PCR reads, giving one row per CDR3 protein. Of around 580,000 distinct CDR3 sequences in the sample, around 42% were seen once. It was considered stable Graves' hyperthyroidism when ophthalmopathy did not progress within 18 months. Those patients with uncontrolled infection, other autoimmune disease, pregnancy or lactation were excluded.

Sequencing input: peripheral blood or thyroid tissue (not recorded which). The chain couples TRBV15 to TRBJ1-6. The TCR was taken from a young woman with Graves' hyperthyroidism. The CDR3 protein is CATSRVDS.